Here is one T cell receptor (beta chain) with its context. This clonotype is judged medium-sized (0.01 to 0.1%). Its antigen specificity is not known. No much larger clone exists at a distance of one base, and base qualities are not known. Instrument used: Illumina Genome Analyzer IIx. TCRdb reworked the public reads: Q25 trimming with fastp, MiXCR clone assembly, productive beta chains retained. Rows are combined by CDR3 protein, so each entry shows the most common genes and DNA. This sample lists about 15,000 distinct CDR3 sequences; about 38% were detected once. The top ten clonotypes cover 15% to 20% of the sample. This sample was taken from a study (dated by TCRdb to the early 2010s). V is trimmed back by 7 bases and J by 4 bases, and the junction contains 2 bases that no gene match accounts for. The CDR3 starts with the cysteine, ends with the phenylalanine, and has 11 residues. Only the CDR3 portion is preserved as DNA: 33 bases, with reading frame beginning at the first base. Per the germline V gene, SQVTM is the CDR1 and ANQGSEA is the CDR2.

The clonotype comes from a human donor. The sample taken for sequencing was blood. The rearrangement combines TRBV29-1 with TRBJ2-5, and 8 bases in between align with TRBD1. CDR3 protein: CSATGGETQYF. The nucleotides read TGCAGCGCAACAGGGGGAGAGACCCAGTACTTC.